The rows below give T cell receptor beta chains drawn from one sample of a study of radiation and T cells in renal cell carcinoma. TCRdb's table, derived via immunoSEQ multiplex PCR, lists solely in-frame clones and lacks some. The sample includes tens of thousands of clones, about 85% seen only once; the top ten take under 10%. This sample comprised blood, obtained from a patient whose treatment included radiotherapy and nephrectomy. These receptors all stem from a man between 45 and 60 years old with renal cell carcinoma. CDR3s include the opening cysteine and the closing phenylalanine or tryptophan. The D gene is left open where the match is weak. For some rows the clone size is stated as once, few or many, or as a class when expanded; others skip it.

CDR3nt: TGCGCCAGCATTCGAGGGGGCGGGATAACTACAGATACGCAGTATTTT
CDR3aa: CASIRGGGITTDTQYF
j_gene: TRBJ2-3
d_gene: .
v_gene: TRBV5-1
abundance: .

CDR3nt: TGTGCCAGCAGCCCTTATTTAGCGGGAGGGGGCACAGATACGCAGTATTTT
CDR3aa: CASSPYLAGGGTDTQYF
j_gene: TRBJ2-3
d_gene: TRBD2
v_gene: TRBV7-2
abundance: .

CDR3nt: TGTGCCAGCAACCTAGGCGGGGTACTGAATGACAAACTGTTTTTT
CDR3aa: CASNLGGVLNDKLFF
j_gene: TRBJ1-4
d_gene: .
v_gene: TRBV6-1
abundance: .

CDR3nt: TGTGCCAGCAGCTTAGCTGGGAGGACTAGCGGGGGGACCCAGTACTTC
CDR3aa: CASSLAGRTSGGTQYF
j_gene: TRBJ2-5
d_gene: TRBD2
v_gene: TRBV7-6
abundance: .

CDR3nt: TGTGCCAGCAGTTCAATCGGGACTCCCTTCTACAATGAGCAGTTCTTC
CDR3aa: CASSSIGTPFYNEQFF
j_gene: TRBJ2-1
d_gene: .
v_gene: TRBV27
abundance: .

CDR3nt: TGTGCCAGCAGCCAAGAGTGGGGGGGCCCGGAGACCCAGTACTTC
CDR3aa: CASSQEWGGPETQYF
j_gene: TRBJ2-5
d_gene: .
v_gene: TRBV4-2
abundance: .

CDR3nt: TGTGCCAGCAGCTTTTGGCGTAGCTACGAGCAGTACTTC
CDR3aa: CASSFWRSYEQYF
j_gene: TRBJ2-7
d_gene: .
v_gene: TRBV5-5
abundance: .

CDR3nt: TGTGCCAGCAGTTTTGGGGGGGCGGCCTACAATGAGCAGTTCTTC
CDR3aa: CASSFGGAAYNEQFF
j_gene: TRBJ2-1
d_gene: .
v_gene: TRBV27
abundance: .

CDR3nt: TGTGCCAGCAGGGGTTTGACGGAACTTTACGAGCAGTACTTC
CDR3aa: CASRGLTELYEQYF
j_gene: TRBJ2-7
d_gene: .
v_gene: TRBV7-8
abundance: .

CDR3nt: TGTGCCTGGAGTGTCGGACAACACACTGAAGCTTTCTTT
CDR3aa: CAWSVGQHTEAFF
j_gene: TRBJ1-1
d_gene: .
v_gene: TRBV30
abundance: many

CDR3nt: TGCGCCAGCACCCTGGCCCCGAACACCGGGGAGCTGTTTTTT
CDR3aa: CASTLAPNTGELFF
j_gene: TRBJ2-2
d_gene: .
v_gene: TRBV5-1
abundance: .

CDR3nt: TGTGCCAGCCTACCGAACAGGGCAAGCACAGATACGCAGTATTTT
CDR3aa: CASLPNRASTDTQYF
j_gene: TRBJ2-3
d_gene: .
v_gene: TRBV2
abundance: .

CDR3nt: TGTGCCAGCAGTTTATGCTTAACCTCAAGCGGGAGGGCCGTTTTCTGTGAGCAGTTCTTC
CDR3aa: CASSLCLTSSGRAVFCEQFF
j_gene: TRBJ2-1
d_gene: TRBD2
v_gene: TRBV28
abundance: .

CDR3nt: TGTGCCAGTAGTACGAGACTAGCGGGAGGCTCCGGGGAGCTGTTTTTT
CDR3aa: CASSTRLAGGSGELFF
j_gene: TRBJ2-2
d_gene: TRBD2
v_gene: TRBV19
abundance: .

CDR3nt: TGTGCCAGCAGCGTAGTAATGGAGGGGCAGGGATATGGCTACACCTTC
CDR3aa: CASSVVMEGQGYGYTF
j_gene: TRBJ1-2
d_gene: .
v_gene: TRBV9
abundance: .

CDR3nt: TGTGCCAGCAGCAGGGGCGACACTGAAGCTTTCTTT
CDR3aa: CASSRGDTEAFF
j_gene: TRBJ1-1
d_gene: .
v_gene: TRBV28
abundance: once

CDR3nt: TGTGCCAGCAGCTTAAATGGCAGGCTGACAACCGGGGAGCTGTTTTTT
CDR3aa: CASSLNGRLTTGELFF
j_gene: TRBJ2-2
d_gene: .
v_gene: TRBV7-3
abundance: .

CDR3nt: TGTGCCAGCACCCCGACTGGGGGGAACAATCAGCCCCAGCATTTT
CDR3aa: CASTPTGGNNQPQHF
j_gene: TRBJ1-5
d_gene: .
v_gene: TRBV6-5
abundance: .

CDR3nt: TGTGCCAGCAGCTTATTGGGACAGAGTTACAATGAGCAGTTCTTC
CDR3aa: CASSLLGQSYNEQFF
j_gene: TRBJ2-1
d_gene: TRBD1
v_gene: TRBV7-6
abundance: .

CDR3nt: TGTGCCAGCAGGTCACGACGGAGAAACACCATATATTTT
CDR3aa: CASRSRRRNTIYF
j_gene: TRBJ1-3
d_gene: .
v_gene: TRBV13
abundance: .

CDR3nt: TGTGCCAGCAGCTTGGCGGGACAGGGGAGGAACGAGCAGTACTTC
CDR3aa: CASSLAGQGRNEQYF
j_gene: TRBJ2-7
d_gene: TRBD1
v_gene: TRBV5-4
abundance: .

CDR3nt: TGCGCCAGCAGCCAACCTGGAGGCAGAAGCGGAGATACGCAGTATTTT
CDR3aa: CASSQPGGRSGDTQYF
j_gene: TRBJ2-3
d_gene: .
v_gene: TRBV4-3
abundance: few

CDR3nt: TGTGCTAGCAGCTTAAGTCCGACAGGGCACGAGCAGTACTTC
CDR3aa: CASSLSPTGHEQYF
j_gene: TRBJ2-7
d_gene: TRBD1
v_gene: TRBV7-7
abundance: .

CDR3nt: TGTGCCAGCAGTGATATGAGCGGGGGTGATTCCTACGAGCAGTACTTC
CDR3aa: CASSDMSGGDSYEQYF
j_gene: TRBJ2-7
d_gene: TRBD2
v_gene: TRBV6-1
abundance: .

CDR3nt: TGTGCCAGCTCACGGGACATAAATTCACCCCTCCACTTT
CDR3aa: CASSRDINSPLHF
j_gene: TRBJ1-6
d_gene: .
v_gene: TRBV18
abundance: .

CDR3nt: TGTGCCAGCAGCTTGGACTATGGCTACACCTTC
CDR3aa: CASSLDYGYTF
j_gene: TRBJ1-2
d_gene: .
v_gene: TRBV5-5
abundance: .

CDR3nt: TGTGCCAGCAGCCAACGGGACGGTGCAGATACGCAGTATTTT
CDR3aa: CASSQRDGADTQYF
j_gene: TRBJ2-3
d_gene: .
v_gene: TRBV7-8
abundance: .

CDR3nt: TGTGCCAGCAGCTTAGATCGGGTCAACTATGGCTACACCTTC
CDR3aa: CASSLDRVNYGYTF
j_gene: TRBJ1-2
d_gene: .
v_gene: TRBV11-2
abundance: .

CDR3nt: TGTGCCAGCAGCCGAGGGGTAGCGGGGGGATCGAATGAGCAGTTCTTC
CDR3aa: CASSRGVAGGSNEQFF
j_gene: TRBJ2-1
d_gene: TRBD2
v_gene: TRBV7-9
abundance: .

CDR3nt: TGCGCCAGCAGCCAAGATCGGCTGGCAGGGTCCTATGGCTACACCTTC
CDR3aa: CASSQDRLAGSYGYTF
j_gene: TRBJ1-2
d_gene: .
v_gene: TRBV4-1
abundance: .

CDR3nt: TGTGCCACTACCTGGGGAGGGAGAAGCTCCTATAATTCACCCCTCCACTTT
CDR3aa: CATTWGGRSSYNSPLHF
j_gene: TRBJ1-6
d_gene: .
v_gene: TRBV7-9
abundance: .

CDR3nt: TGTGCCAGCTCATTGGTCTCCCCGGGGACCGGGGAGCTGTTTTTT
CDR3aa: CASSLVSPGTGELFF
j_gene: TRBJ2-2
d_gene: .
v_gene: TRBV18
abundance: .

CDR3nt: TGCAGCGTTGCATTTAATAGGGCCCCTGAGCAGTTCTTC
CDR3aa: CSVAFNRAPEQFF
j_gene: TRBJ2-1
d_gene: .
v_gene: TRBV29-1
abundance: .

CDR3nt: TGCGCCAGCAGCTTAAGCCGGGACAGCTACGAGCAGTACTTC
CDR3aa: CASSLSRDSYEQYF
j_gene: TRBJ2-7
d_gene: TRBD1
v_gene: TRBV5-1
abundance: .

CDR3nt: TGCGCCAGCAGTGATGGAACAGTATACGAGCAGTACTTC
CDR3aa: CASSDGTVYEQYF
j_gene: TRBJ2-7
d_gene: .
v_gene: TRBV10-1
abundance: .